This T cell receptor (beta chain) was recorded in a study of CD8 T cells in Susac syndrome. Random-hexamer reverse transcription was applied to roughly 0.5 to 1 ug RNA. TCRdb called the immunoSEQ multiplex PCR reads again in MiXCR, with one record for every CDR3 protein. The sample records 130,000 or so distinct CDR3 sequences, around nine tenths being singletons. This CDR3 is built from 13 residues. The germline CDR1 and CDR2 sequences are MNHEY and SMNVEV (reference sequence). Trimming cost V 7 bases and J 7 bases, with 16 bases left between them. This rearrangement joins TRBV27 to TRBJ1-1; D is possibly TRBD1 (5 bases). The clonotype comes from a human donor with multiple sclerosis. What was sequenced was CD8+ T cells from PBMCs. Here the CDR3 reads CASKGGAYGEAFF. For the CDR3, the DNA is TGTGCCAGCAAGGGAGGGGCCTACGGTGAAGCTTTCTTT.